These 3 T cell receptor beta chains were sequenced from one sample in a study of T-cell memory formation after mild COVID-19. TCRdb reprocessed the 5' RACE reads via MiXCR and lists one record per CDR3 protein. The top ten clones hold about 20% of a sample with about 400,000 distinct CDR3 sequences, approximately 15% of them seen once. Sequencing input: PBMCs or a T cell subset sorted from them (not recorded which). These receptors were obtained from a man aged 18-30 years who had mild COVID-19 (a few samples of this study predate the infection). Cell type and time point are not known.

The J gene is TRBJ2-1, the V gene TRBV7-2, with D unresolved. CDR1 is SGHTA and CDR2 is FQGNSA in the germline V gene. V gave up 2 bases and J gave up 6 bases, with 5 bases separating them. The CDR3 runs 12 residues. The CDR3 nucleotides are TGTGCCAGCAGCTTATGGCCCAATGAGCAGTTCTTC. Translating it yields CASSLWPNEQFF.

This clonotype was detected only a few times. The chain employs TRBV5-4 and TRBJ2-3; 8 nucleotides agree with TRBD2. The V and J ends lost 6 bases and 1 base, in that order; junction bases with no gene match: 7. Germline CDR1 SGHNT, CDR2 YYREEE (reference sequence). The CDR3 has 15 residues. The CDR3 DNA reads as TGTGCCAGCACCGACCTGACTAGCGGCACAGATACGCAGTATTTT. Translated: CASTDLTSGTDTQYF. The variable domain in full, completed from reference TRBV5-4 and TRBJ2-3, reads ETGVTQSPTHLIKTRGQQVTLRCSSQSGHNTVSWYQQALGQGPQFIFQYYREEENGRGNFPPRFSGLQFPNYSSELNVNALELDDSALYLCASTDLTSGTDTQYFGPGTRLTVL.

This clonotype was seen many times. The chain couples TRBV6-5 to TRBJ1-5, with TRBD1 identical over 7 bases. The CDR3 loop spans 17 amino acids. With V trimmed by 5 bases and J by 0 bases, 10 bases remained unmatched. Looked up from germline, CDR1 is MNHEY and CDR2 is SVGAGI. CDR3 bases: TGTGCCAGCAGTCAAAGACAGGGAAGTTATAGCAATCAGCCCCAGCATTTT. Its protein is CASSQRQGSYSNQPQHF.